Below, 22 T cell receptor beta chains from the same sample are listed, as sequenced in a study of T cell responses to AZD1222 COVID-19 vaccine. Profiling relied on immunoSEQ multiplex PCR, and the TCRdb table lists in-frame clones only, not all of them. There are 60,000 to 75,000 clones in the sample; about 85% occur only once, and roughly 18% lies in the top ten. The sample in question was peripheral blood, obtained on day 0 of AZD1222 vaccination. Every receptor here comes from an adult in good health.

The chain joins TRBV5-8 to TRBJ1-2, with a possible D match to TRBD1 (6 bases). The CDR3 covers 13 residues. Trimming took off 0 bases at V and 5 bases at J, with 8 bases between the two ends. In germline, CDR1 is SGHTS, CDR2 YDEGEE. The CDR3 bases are TGTGCCAGCAGCTTGGCCGGGACATATGGCTACACCTTC. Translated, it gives CASSLAGTYGYTF.

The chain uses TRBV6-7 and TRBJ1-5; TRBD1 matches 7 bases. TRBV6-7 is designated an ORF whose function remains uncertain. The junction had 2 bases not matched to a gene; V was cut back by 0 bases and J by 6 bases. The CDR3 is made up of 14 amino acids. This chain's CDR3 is CASSYSTGTQPQHF. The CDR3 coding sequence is TGTGCCAGCAGTTACTCGACAGGGACTCAGCCCCAGCATTTT.

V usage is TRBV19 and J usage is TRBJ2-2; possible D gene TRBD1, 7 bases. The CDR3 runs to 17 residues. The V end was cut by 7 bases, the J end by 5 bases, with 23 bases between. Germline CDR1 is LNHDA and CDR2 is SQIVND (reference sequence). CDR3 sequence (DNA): TGTGCCAGTATCCTCCGAGGAGGGGGCCAGGCAACCGGGGAGCTGTTTTTT. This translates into CASILRGGGQATGELFF.

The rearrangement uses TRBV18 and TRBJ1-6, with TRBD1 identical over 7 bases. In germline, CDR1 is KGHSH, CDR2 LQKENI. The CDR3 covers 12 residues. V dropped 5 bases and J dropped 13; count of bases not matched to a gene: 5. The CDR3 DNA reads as TGTGCCAGCTCAGCCCAGGGGGAGCCCCTCCACTTT. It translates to CASSAQGEPLHF.

DNA for the CDR3: TGTGCCAGCAGGGAACAGGGGGCGGTCCCCTATGGCTACACCTTC. Its translation is CASREQGAVPYGYTF. The genes are TRBV3-1 (or the pseudogene TRBV3-2) and TRBJ1-2; 9 nucleotides line up with TRBD1. The CDR3 is made up of 15 amino acids. Germline assignment: CDR1 LGHDT and CDR2 YNNKEL (reference sequence). After removal of 6 bases from V and 4 bases from J, the junction contained 9 bases not matched to a gene.

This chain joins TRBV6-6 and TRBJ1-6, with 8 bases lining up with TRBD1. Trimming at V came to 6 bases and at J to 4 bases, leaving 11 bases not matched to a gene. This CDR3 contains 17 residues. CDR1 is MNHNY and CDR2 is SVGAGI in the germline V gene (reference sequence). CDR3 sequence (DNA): TGTGCCAGCAGCCGACAGGGGCAGGGGCGTTATAATTCACCCCTCCACTTT. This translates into CASSRQGQGRYNSPLHF.

Written as DNA, the CDR3 is TGCGCCAGCAGCTTGGAGCCGGTTCTAAGCACAGATACGCAGTATTTT. This gives the protein CASSLEPVLSTDTQYF. V is TRBV5-1 and J is TRBJ2-3, with D hard to call. The germline CDR1 and CDR2 sequences are SGHRS and YFSETQ. V lost 0 bases and J lost 0, with 11 bases in between. The CDR3 length is 16 residues. The full variable domain, its missing parts supplied by reference TRBV5-1 and TRBJ2-3, is KAGVTQTPRYLIKTRGQQVTLSCSPISGHRSVSWYQQTPGQGLQFLFEYFSETQRNKGNFPGRFSGRQFSNSRSEMNVSTLELGDSALYLCASSLEPVLSTDTQYFGPGTRLTVL.

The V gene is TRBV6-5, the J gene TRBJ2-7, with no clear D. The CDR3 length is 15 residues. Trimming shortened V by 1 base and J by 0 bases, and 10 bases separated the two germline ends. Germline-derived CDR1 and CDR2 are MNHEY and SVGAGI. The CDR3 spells CASSYFPTGSYEQYF. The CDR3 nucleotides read TGTGCCAGCAGTTACTTTCCTACGGGCTCCTACGAGCAGTACTTC.

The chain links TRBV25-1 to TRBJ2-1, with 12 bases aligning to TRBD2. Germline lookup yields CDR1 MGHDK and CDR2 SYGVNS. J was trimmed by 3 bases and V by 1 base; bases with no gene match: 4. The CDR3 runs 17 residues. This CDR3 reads CASSESTSGGNYNEQFF. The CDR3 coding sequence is TGTGCCAGCAGTGAATCGACTAGCGGGGGCAACTACAATGAGCAGTTCTTC.

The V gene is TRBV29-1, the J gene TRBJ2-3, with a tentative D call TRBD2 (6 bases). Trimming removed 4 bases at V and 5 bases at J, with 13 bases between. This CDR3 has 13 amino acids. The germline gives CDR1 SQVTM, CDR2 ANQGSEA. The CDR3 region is CSVGAGTRDTQYF. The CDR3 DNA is TGCAGCGTTGGCGCCGGGACTCGAGATACGCAGTATTTT.

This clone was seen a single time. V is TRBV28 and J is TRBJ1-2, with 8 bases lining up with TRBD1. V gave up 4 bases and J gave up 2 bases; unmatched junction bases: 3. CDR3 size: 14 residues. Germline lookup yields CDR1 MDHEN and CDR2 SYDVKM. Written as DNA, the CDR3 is TGTGCCAGCAGTTCAGGGGGCCCCAACTATGGCTACACCTTC. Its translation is CASSSGGPNYGYTF.

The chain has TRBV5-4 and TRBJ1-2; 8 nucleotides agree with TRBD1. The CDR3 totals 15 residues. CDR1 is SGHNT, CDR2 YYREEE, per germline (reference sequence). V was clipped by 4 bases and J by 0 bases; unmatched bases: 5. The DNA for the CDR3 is TGTGCCAGCAGCGCAGGACAGGGAGCTAACTATGGCTACACCTTC. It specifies CASSAGQGANYGYTF.

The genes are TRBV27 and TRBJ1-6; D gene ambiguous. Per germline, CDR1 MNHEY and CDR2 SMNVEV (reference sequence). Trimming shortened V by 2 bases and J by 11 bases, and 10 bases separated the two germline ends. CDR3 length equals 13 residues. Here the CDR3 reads CASSLPGRTPLHF. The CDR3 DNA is TGTGCCAGCAGTTTACCGGGTAGGACACCCCTCCACTTT.

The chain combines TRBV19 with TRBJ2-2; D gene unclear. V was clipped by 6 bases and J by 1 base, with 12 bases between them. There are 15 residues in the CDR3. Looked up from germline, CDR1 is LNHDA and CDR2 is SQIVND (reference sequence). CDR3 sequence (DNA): TGTGCCAGTAGAACTCTTAGGAGGAACACCGGGGAGCTGTTTTTT. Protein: CASRTLRRNTGELFF.

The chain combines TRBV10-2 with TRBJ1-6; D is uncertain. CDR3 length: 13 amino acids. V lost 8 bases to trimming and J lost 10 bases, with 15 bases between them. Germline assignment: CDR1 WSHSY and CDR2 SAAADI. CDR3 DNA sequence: TGCGCCAGCGCCCGGAAGGTGCAATCACCCCTCCACTTT. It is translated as CASARKVQSPLHF.

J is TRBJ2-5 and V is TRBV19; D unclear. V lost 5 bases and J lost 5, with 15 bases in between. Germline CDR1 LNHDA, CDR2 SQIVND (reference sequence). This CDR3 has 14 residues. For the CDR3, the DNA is TGTGCCAGTAGTTCGATGACTGGTCAGGAGACCCAGTACTTC. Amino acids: CASSSMTGQETQYF. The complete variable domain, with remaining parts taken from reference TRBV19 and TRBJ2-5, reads DGGITQSPKYLFRKEGQNVTLSCEQNLNHDAMYWYRQDPGQGLRLIYYSQIVNDFQKGDIAEGYSVSREKKESFPLTVTSAQKNPTAFYLCASSSMTGQETQYFGPGTRLLVL.

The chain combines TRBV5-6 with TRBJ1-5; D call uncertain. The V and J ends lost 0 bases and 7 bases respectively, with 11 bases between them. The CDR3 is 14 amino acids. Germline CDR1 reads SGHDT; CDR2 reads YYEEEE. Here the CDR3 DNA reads TGTGCCAGCAGCTTGGTAACAGCCAGGCAGCCCCAGCATTTT. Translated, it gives CASSLVTARQPQHF.

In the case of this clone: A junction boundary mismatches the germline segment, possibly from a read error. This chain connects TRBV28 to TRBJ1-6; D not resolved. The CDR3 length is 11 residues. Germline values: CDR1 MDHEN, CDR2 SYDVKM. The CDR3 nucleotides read TGTGCCAGCGGTTTCAATTCACCCCTCCACTTT. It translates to CASGFNSPLHF.

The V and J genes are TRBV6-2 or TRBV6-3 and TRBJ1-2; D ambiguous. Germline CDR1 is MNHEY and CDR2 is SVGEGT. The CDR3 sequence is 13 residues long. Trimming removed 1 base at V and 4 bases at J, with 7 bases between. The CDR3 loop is CASSYFTGYGYTF. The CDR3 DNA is TGTGCCAGCAGTTACTTTACTGGCTATGGCTACACCTTC.

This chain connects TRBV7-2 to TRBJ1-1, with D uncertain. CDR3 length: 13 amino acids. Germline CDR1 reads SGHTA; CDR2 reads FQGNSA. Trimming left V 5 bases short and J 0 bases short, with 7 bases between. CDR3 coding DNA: TGTGCCAGCAGCGGACGCTTGAACACTGAAGCTTTCTTT. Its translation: CASSGRLNTEAFF.

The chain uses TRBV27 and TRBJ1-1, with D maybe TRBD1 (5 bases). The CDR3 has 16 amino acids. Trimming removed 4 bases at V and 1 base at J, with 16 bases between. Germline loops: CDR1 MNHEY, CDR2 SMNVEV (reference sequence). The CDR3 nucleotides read TGTGCCAGCAGTTCACAGAAGCTACAGGAGAACACTGAAGCTTTCTTT. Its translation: CASSSQKLQENTEAFF.

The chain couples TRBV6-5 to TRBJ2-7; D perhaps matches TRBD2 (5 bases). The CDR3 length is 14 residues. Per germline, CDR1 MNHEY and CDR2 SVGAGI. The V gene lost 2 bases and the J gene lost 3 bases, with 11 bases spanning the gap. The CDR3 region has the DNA TGTGCCAGCAGTTACCGAGGGAGAAACTACGAGCAGTACTTC. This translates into CASSYRGRNYEQYF.